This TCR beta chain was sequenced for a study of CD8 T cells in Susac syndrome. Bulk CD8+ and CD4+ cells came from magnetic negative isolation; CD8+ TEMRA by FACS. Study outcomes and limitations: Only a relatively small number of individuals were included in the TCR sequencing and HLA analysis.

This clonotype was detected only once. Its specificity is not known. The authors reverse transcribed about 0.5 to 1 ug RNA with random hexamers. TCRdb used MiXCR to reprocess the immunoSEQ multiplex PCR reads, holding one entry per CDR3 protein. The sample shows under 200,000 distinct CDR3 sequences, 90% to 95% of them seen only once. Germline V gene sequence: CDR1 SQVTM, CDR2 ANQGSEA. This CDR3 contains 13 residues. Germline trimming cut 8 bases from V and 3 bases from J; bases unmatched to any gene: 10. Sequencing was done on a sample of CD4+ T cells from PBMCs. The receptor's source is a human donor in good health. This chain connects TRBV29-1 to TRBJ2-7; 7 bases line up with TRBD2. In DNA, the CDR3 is TGCAGCTCCCTAACGGGGGGAGACTACGAGCAGTACTTC. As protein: CSSLTGGDYEQYF.